This entry lists 17 T cell receptor beta chains sequenced from one sample in a study of cytomegalovirus exposure and HLA in healthy donors. Both 60 Vbeta primers and 13 Jbeta primers went into the PCR. Sequencing used immunoSEQ multiplex PCR; TCRdb keeps in-frame clones, though not all of them. The sample has about 85,000 clones, around 80% seen once; the top ten hold about 34%. The sequenced sample was PBMCs. Receptor source: a man in his fifties in good health and CMV-seropositive.

The J gene is TRBJ2-1, the V gene TRBV27, with 9 positions matching TRBD2. The CDR3 totals 15 residues. The V gene end was trimmed by 5 bases and the J gene end by 7 bases; junction bases not matched to a gene: 9. Germline CDR1 MNHEY, CDR2 SMNVEV (reference sequence). CDR3 residues: CASSTPGLAVNEQFF. The CDR3 coding sequence is TGTGCCAGCAGTACGCCGGGACTAGCAGTAAATGAGCAGTTCTTC.

The chain combines TRBV29-1 with TRBJ1-1; TRBD1 matches 9 bases. The CDR3 covers 11 residues. After removal of 7 bases from V and 11 bases from J, the junction contained 8 bases not matched to a gene. CDR1 SQVTM and CDR2 ANQGSEA come from the germline V gene. The CDR3 region has the DNA TGCAGCGCGGGACAGGGACTTTATGCTTTCTTT. Translating gives CSAGQGLYAFF.

This chain connects TRBV9 to TRBJ2-3; 14 nucleotides match TRBD2. The J segment lost 4 bases and the V segment lost 4 bases, leaving 8 bases of the junction unmatched. Per germline, CDR1 SGDLS and CDR2 YYNGEE. The CDR3 is made up of 17 amino acids. The CDR3 region has the DNA TGTGCCAGCAGCCAGGGACTAGCGGGAGAGGCGGCAGATACGCAGTATTTT. Protein product: CASSQGLAGEAADTQYF. The variable domain in full, with the rest retrieved from reference TRBV9 and TRBJ2-3, is DSGVTQTPKHLITATGQRVTLRCSPRSGDLSVYWYQQSLDQGLQFLIQYYNGEERAKGNILERFSAQQFPDLHSELNLSSLELGDSALYFCASSQGLAGEAADTQYFGPGTRLTVL.

The chain has TRBV25-1 and TRBJ1-4, with TRBD1 matching over 9 bases. CDR3 size: 16 residues. Germline trimming cut 2 bases from V and 8 bases from J; bases unmatched to any gene: 9. Germline CDR1 and CDR2: MGHDK and SYGVNS. CDR3 nucleotides: TGTGCCAGCAGTGAAGGGAGGACAGGGGCGCGGGAAAAACTGTTTTTT. It translates to CASSEGRTGAREKLFF.

The chain carries TRBV30 and TRBJ1-1, with 7 bases fitting TRBD1. Trimming took 7 bases from V and 6 from J; bases not matched to a gene: 8. Germline lookup yields CDR1 GTSNPN and CDR2 SVGIG (reference sequence). The CDR3 extends over 12 amino acids. CDR3 DNA: TGTGCCTTGACCTCGGACAGGCCTGAAGCTTTCTTT. Encoded protein: CALTSDRPEAFF.

V is TRBV27 and J is TRBJ1-2; a weak D match, TRBD1 (5 bases). Germline lookup yields CDR1 MNHEY and CDR2 SMNVEV (reference sequence). Trimming took 5 bases from V and 2 from J, leaving 21 bases between them. CDR3 length: 17 amino acids. Here the CDR3 reads CASSAYVTQGQNYGYTF. Written as DNA, the CDR3 is TGTGCCAGCAGTGCATACGTTACCCAGGGTCAGAACTATGGCTACACCTTC.

V usage is TRBV19 and J usage is TRBJ2-2; a weak D match, TRBD2 (6 bases). This CDR3 has 15 residues. V was pared by 2 bases and J by 7 bases, with 14 bases between. Germline loops: CDR1 LNHDA, CDR2 SQIVND (reference sequence). As DNA, the CDR3 is TGTGCCAGTAGTATAAACGCGGGACGTAACGGGGAGCTGTTTTTT. Its protein is CASSINAGRNGELFF.

The rearrangement links TRBV10-3 to TRBJ2-7, with 12 nucleotides matching TRBD2. Unmatched junction bases numbered 4, after V lost 1 base and J lost 6 bases. Germline CDR1 is ENHRY and CDR2 is SYGVKD. The CDR3 totals 15 residues. The CDR3 DNA reads as TGTGCCATCAGTGAGTGGCTAGCGGGAGGGCCCGAGCAGTACTTC. Protein sequence: CAISEWLAGGPEQYF.

Concerning this clone: This same CDR3 is encoded by further DNA sequences in the sample. The rearrangement uses TRBV7-2 and TRBJ1-1; 7 bases match TRBD1. The J segment lost 7 bases and the V segment lost 3 bases, leaving 2 bases of the junction unmatched. CDR1 and CDR2 (germline): SGHTA, FQGNSA. The CDR3 totals 12 residues. The CDR3 coding sequence is TGTGCCAGCAGCTTCTGGGACAGTGAAGCTTTCTTT. Its protein product is CASSFWDSEAFF.

The chain combines TRBV7-9 with TRBJ1-2, with D perhaps matching TRBD1 (5 bases). V lost 5 bases, J lost 3 bases, and 16 bases lay in between. Germline CDR1 and CDR2: SEHNR and FQNEAQ (reference sequence). The CDR3 sequence is 15 residues long. In DNA form, the CDR3 reads TGTGCCAGCAGCCCTGTAGGGGTTGGGGACTATGGCTACACCTTC. Translating gives CASSPVGVGDYGYTF.

The CDR3 DNA is TGTGCCAGCACTGGGGGACAGGGTGATAATTCACCCCTCCACTTT. Translated, it gives CASTGGQGDNSPLHF. V gene TRBV6-1 combines with J gene TRBJ1-6, with 9 bases fitting TRBD1. V shed 7 bases, J shed 5 bases, and the junction held 6 bases outside the gene matches. The CDR3 runs 15 residues. Germline CDR1 is MNHNS and CDR2 is SASEGT.

Concerning this clone itself: At one boundary the junction diverges from the germline segment, which might be a read error. V gene TRBV30 combines with J gene TRBJ2-6; 11 nucleotides line up with TRBD2. CDR3 length: 16 amino acids. Germline CDR1 GTSNPN, CDR2 SVGIG (reference sequence). CDR3 DNA sequence: TGTGCCTGGACGGGACTAGCGGTGTCTGGGGCCAACGGCCTGACTTTC. Protein sequence: CAWTGLAVSGANGLTF.

This rearrangement joins TRBV15 to TRBJ2-3; no clear D. The CDR3 totals 13 residues. The germline CDR1 and CDR2 sequences are LNHNV and YYDKDF (reference sequence). V dropped 1 base and J dropped 3 bases, with 5 bases sitting between them. The CDR3 DNA reads as TGTGCCACCAGCAGAGGCGATACAGATACGCAGTATTTT. Translation gives CATSRGDTDTQYF.

In nucleotides, the CDR3 is TGTGCCAGCAGCCCCGGGGGGACTAGCACTAGCACAGATACGCAGTATTTT. This codes for CASSPGGTSTSTDTQYF. The chain recombines TRBV9 with TRBJ2-3; 9 bases agree with TRBD2. J was trimmed by 0 bases and V by 4 bases; bases with no gene match: 9. From germline, CDR1 is SGDLS and CDR2 YYNGEE. CDR3 length: 17 residues.

The V call is TRBV5-8, the J call TRBJ2-5, with TRBD1 identical over 12 bases. CDR1 and CDR2 (germline): SGHTS, YDEGEE. J lost 5 bases, V lost 4 bases, and 9 bases had no gene match. CDR3 length: 16 residues. The DNA of the CDR3 is TGTGCCAGCAGCCCGGACGGGACAGGGGGCTTGGAGACCCAGTACTTC. This translates into CASSPDGTGGLETQYF.

This clone showed up just a few times. The chain employs TRBV6-5 and TRBJ1-1; no reliable D call. Germline CDR1 and CDR2: MNHEY and SVGAGI. Between the trimmed V and J ends, which lost 0 bases and 5 bases, there was a span of 13 bases. CDR3 size: 15 residues. CDR3 coding DNA: TGTGCCAGCAGTTACTCGTTCCCCGGGTTGACTGAAGCTTTCTTT. It is translated as CASSYSFPGLTEAFF.

By sample share, this clone is medium-sized. The rearrangement uses TRBV6-4 and TRBJ2-6; no definite D call. The V gene's germline CDR1 is MRHNA and CDR2 SNTAGT. The CDR3 covers 16 residues. The V gene lost 11 bases and the J gene lost 0 bases, with 17 bases spanning the gap. In nucleotides, the CDR3 is TGTGCCCGCTGCATGAGGCAGAGCTCTGGGGCCAACGTCCTGACTTTC. Its protein is CARCMRQSSGANVLTF.